This record looks at one T cell receptor beta chain sequence and its context. The entry originates in a study of sequential checkpoint blockade in melanoma. Study summary: Maintenance nivolumab came after either treatment sequence.

The treatment denotes: randomized to nivolumab then ipilimumab (arm A) or the reverse (arm B). None of the patients previously received DNA-damaging chemotherapy. Sorted cells were live CD3+CD8+, lacking CD19 and CD56, from PBMCs. V was pared by 1 base and J by 2 bases, with 10 bases between. Per the germline V gene, CDR1 is SGHDT and CDR2 is YYEEEE. CDR3 length equals 14 residues. Generated by immunoSEQ multiplex PCR, the TCRdb table keeps only in-frame clones and is missing some. The sample includes 10,000 to 15,000 clones, about 65% of them seen just once. The chain uses TRBV5-6 and TRBJ2-7; tentative D call: TRBD1 (6 bases). The specimen was CD8+ T cells sorted from blood (inferred from file names), collected from a patient given nivolumab and ipilimumab in sequence. The receptor was isolated from a human donor with melanoma. The CDR3 DNA follows: TGTGCCAGCAGCTTGAGCTACAGGGCCTACGAGCAGTACTTC. Residues: CASSLSYRAYEQYF.